Presented here are 24 T cell receptor beta chains from one specimen sequenced in a study of CD8+ T cells in alopecia areata. TCR sequencing used cDNA made by reverse transcription of extracted RNA. The method was immunoSEQ multiplex PCR; TCRdb's version includes in-frame clones alone and lacks a portion of them. The table has 150,000 or so clones, about 60% seen once; the top ten hold under 7.5%. Sequencing used CD4+ T cells sorted from blood, obtained at week 0. The origin of the receptors is a human donor with alopecia areata.

As to this clone: The sample has other DNA sequences that encode this CDR3 too. The rearrangement joins TRBV7-2 to TRBJ1-1; D unclear. The CDR3 is 13 amino acids. Germline V lookup: CDR1 SGHTA, CDR2 FQGNSA. Trimming removed 5 bases at V and 2 bases at J, with 9 bases between. The CDR3 region has the DNA TGTGCCAGCAGCCCTCGGGTTAACACTGAAGCTTTCTTT. This sequence encodes CASSPRVNTEAFF.

The V call is TRBV2, the J call TRBJ2-7; no clear D gene. Per the germline V gene, CDR1 is SNHLY and CDR2 is FYNNEI. The CDR3 is 14 residues long. V lost 3 bases and J lost 1, with 10 bases in between. Written as DNA, the CDR3 is TGTGCCAGCAGTGACAGTTCCCGATCCTACGAGCAGTACTTC. Protein sequence: CASSDSSRSYEQYF.

The J gene is TRBJ2-7, the V gene TRBV29-1; D is uncertain. Germline V gene sequence: CDR1 SQVTM, CDR2 ANQGSEA. The ends were cut back, 4 bases at V and 0 bases at J, with 10 bases in the middle. The CDR3 sequence is 13 residues long. For the CDR3, the DNA is TGCAGCGTTGGCCTGAGGCTCTCCTACGAGCAGTACTTC. Amino acids: CSVGLRLSYEQYF.

The V and J genes are TRBV30 and TRBJ1-2; no firm D call. CDR3 size: 12 residues. The V gene lost 2 bases and the J gene lost 7 bases, with 11 bases spanning the gap. The V gene's germline CDR1 is GTSNPN and CDR2 SVGIG (reference sequence). The CDR3 reads CAWSPLGSGYTF. CDR3 in DNA: TGTGCCTGGAGTCCACTTGGTTCTGGCTACACCTTC.

DNA of the CDR3: TGTGCCTGGATACGGGGCACAGATACGCAGTATTTT. This sequence encodes CAWIRGTDTQYF. The chain is built from TRBV30 and TRBJ2-3; D is uncertain. CDR3 size: 12 residues. Trimming took 4 bases from V and 1 from J, leaving 6 bases between them. Germline lookup yields CDR1 GTSNPN and CDR2 SVGIG (reference sequence). The complete variable domain, with remaining parts taken from reference TRBV30 and TRBJ2-3, reads SQTIHQWPATLVQPVGSPLSLECTVEGTSNPNLYWYRQAAGRGLQLLFYSVGIGQISSEVPQNLSASRPQDRQFILSSKKLLLSDSGFYLCAWIRGTDTQYFGPGTRLTVL.

This chain uses TRBV18 with TRBJ2-2; D unresolved. V lost 2 bases and J 2 bases, leaving 0 bases between the germline ends. Germline V gene data show CDR1 as KGHSH and CDR2 as LQKENI. The CDR3 covers 12 residues. DNA for the CDR3: TGTGCCAGCTCACCAAACACCGGGGAGCTGTTTTTT. It translates to CASSPNTGELFF.

Here the CDR3 reads CASSLPGTNGGYTF. CDR3 nucleotides: TGCGCCAGCAGCCTACCCGGGACCAACGGTGGCTACACCTTC. J is TRBJ1-2 and V is TRBV4-1, with D possibly matching TRBD1 (5 bases). The CDR3 contains 14 residues. With 4 bases removed from V and 7 bases from J, the gap between germline ends came to 16 bases. Germline lookup yields CDR1 MGHRA and CDR2 YSYEKL.

The rearrangement uses TRBV18 and TRBJ2-3, with D perhaps given as TRBD1 or TRBD2 (5 bases each). The germline gives CDR1 KGHSH, CDR2 LQKENI. CDR3 length: 17 residues. V lost 2 bases, J lost 0 bases, and 15 bases lay in between. The CDR3 nucleotides read TGTGCCAGCTCACCATTACGAGGGGTCACTAGCACAGATACGCAGTATTTT. It translates to CASSPLRGVTSTDTQYF. Based on the CDR3 plus reference TRBV18 and TRBJ2-3, the full variable domain is NAGVMQNPRHLVRRRGQEARLRCSPMKGHSHVYWYRQLPEEGLKFMVYLQKENIIDESGMPKERFSAEFPKEGPSILRIQQVVRGDSAAYFCASSPLRGVTSTDTQYFGPGTRLTVL.

This clone was recorded a few times. CDR3 DNA: TGTGCCAGCAGCTTGAGACGGAACCCCTACGAGCAGTACTTC. Its protein product is CASSLRRNPYEQYF. The V and J genes are TRBV7-2 and TRBJ2-7; D is unresolved. This CDR3 spans 14 amino acids. Deletions cut 3 bases from V and 2 bases from J, with 11 bases between. Germline assignment: CDR1 SGHTA and CDR2 FQGNSA.

This CDR3 reads CASSPGQPGANVLTF. CDR3 in DNA: TGTGCCAGCAGCCCCGGACAGCCCGGGGCCAACGTCCTGACTTTC. The chain links TRBV7-3 to TRBJ2-6, with D perhaps matching TRBD1 (6 bases). Germline loops: CDR1 SGHTA, CDR2 FQGTGA. The V and J ends lost 5 bases and 4 bases respectively, with 12 bases between them. The CDR3 is 15 amino acids.

The chain has TRBV18 and TRBJ1-6, with D possibly being TRBD1 (6 bases). Germline CDR1 KGHSH, CDR2 LQKENI. CDR3 size: 17 residues. The ends were cut back, 0 bases at V and 10 bases at J, with 19 bases in the middle. For the CDR3, the DNA is TGTGCCAGCTCACCACCTGTAGGGACCCCAGGGGAATCACCCCTCCACTTT. Its translation: CASSPPVGTPGESPLHF.

This clone came up a few times. The genes are TRBV5-1 and TRBJ2-3; 8 bases are shared with TRBD1. This CDR3 is built from 16 residues. Germline V CDR1 and CDR2: SGHRS, YFSETQ. The V segment lost 0 bases and the J segment 6 bases; nucleotides outside the gene matches: 9. The CDR3, as DNA: TGCGCCAGCAGCTTGGTCTCGGGACAGGCCTCGGATACGCAGTATTTT. Encoded protein: CASSLVSGQASDTQYF.

To note about this clone: At one end, the junction sequence differs from germline, possibly due to a read error. The chain carries TRBV7-7 and TRBJ2-1; 10 bases are a match to TRBD1. Per germline, CDR1 SSHAT and CDR2 FNYEAQ (reference sequence). CDR3 length: 15 residues. CDR3 region: CASSLGDRGYNEQFF. The CDR3 nucleotides read TGTGCTAGCAGCTTAGGGGACAGGGGCTACAATGAGCAGTTCTTC.

This clone was picked up one time. This chain joins TRBV30 and TRBJ1-1, with D tentatively TRBD1 (5 bases). CDR1 is GTSNPN and CDR2 is SVGIG in the germline V gene (reference sequence). V was clipped by 0 bases and J by 1 base, with 9 bases between them. This CDR3 is built from 14 residues. CDR3 sequence: CAWSVWGRNTEAFF. Written as DNA, the CDR3 is TGTGCCTGGAGTGTATGGGGCAGGAACACTGAAGCTTTCTTT.

This clone was recorded a few times. J is TRBJ2-1 and V is TRBV7-9; the D gene is possibly TRBD2 (6 bases). Germline CDR1 SEHNR, CDR2 FQNEAQ (reference sequence). The V and J ends lost 5 bases and 7 bases respectively, with 24 bases between them. This CDR3 is 17 amino acids long. In DNA, the CDR3 is TGTGCCAGCAGCCTGAGACGTACGCGGGACCCCGTTAATGAGCAGTTCTTC. As protein: CASSLRRTRDPVNEQFF.

This clone was picked up many times. The V gene is TRBV7-2, the J gene TRBJ2-5; TRBD1 is a possible D gene (6 bases). The CDR3 length is 17 residues. The ends were cut back, 5 bases at V and 5 bases at J, with 24 bases in the middle. Germline V gives CDR1 SGHTA, CDR2 FQGNSA. Written as DNA, the CDR3 is TGTGCCAGCAGCCCAGGTTCTGGAACGGGACACTGGGAGACCCAGTACTTC. It yields the protein CASSPGSGTGHWETQYF.

The chain carries TRBV25-1 and TRBJ1-5; D remains ambiguous. The V end was cut by 11 bases, the J end by 0 bases, with 8 bases between. Germline values: CDR1 MGHDK, CDR2 SYGVNS. CDR3 length: 12 residues. The chain's CDR3 is CAHEDSNQPQHF. The DNA of the CDR3 is TGTGCCCACGAAGATAGCAATCAGCCCCAGCATTTT.

Worth noting for this clone: The same CDR3 is also encoded by other DNA sequences in this sample. This sequence joins TRBV29-1 and TRBJ2-5; tentatively, D is TRBD2 (6 bases). The CDR3 extends over 12 amino acids. Germline CDR1 is SQVTM and CDR2 is ANQGSEA. V was trimmed by 6 bases and J by 0 bases, leaving 8 bases between them. The CDR3 nucleotides are TGCAGCGTGGGGGACTACCAAGAGACCCAGTACTTC. Its protein is CSVGDYQETQYF.

This clone was seen more than once but under ten times. The chain links TRBV10-3 to TRBJ2-1, with TRBD1 matching 7 bases. Per germline, CDR1 ENHRY and CDR2 SYGVKD. J was trimmed by 5 bases and V by 4 bases; bases with no gene match: 2. The CDR3 spans 13 residues. This CDR3 is CAISGGQDNEQFF. CDR3 in DNA: TGTGCCATCAGTGGAGGACAGGACAATGAGCAGTTCTTC.

CDR3 nucleotide sequence: TGTGCCAGCAGCTACACCTACAATGAGCAGTTCTTC. It yields the protein CASSYTYNEQFF. This rearrangement joins TRBV2 to TRBJ2-1; no clear D. This CDR3 is 12 amino acids long. The V gene's germline CDR1 is SNHLY and CDR2 FYNNEI. V dropped 6 bases and J dropped 2 bases, with 5 bases sitting between them.

The chain couples TRBV4-1 to TRBJ1-5; TRBD1 is a possible D gene (5 bases). This CDR3 spans 15 amino acids. The V gene lost 3 bases and the J gene lost 3 bases, with 12 bases spanning the gap. Germline V lookup: CDR1 MGHRA, CDR2 YSYEKL. CDR3 nucleotide sequence: TGCGCCAGCAGCCAGGAGGGGCTAAACAATCAGCCCCAGCATTTT. Translated, it gives CASSQEGLNNQPQHF.

The CDR3 coding sequence is TGTGCCTGGAGTGTCAATCAGCCCCAGCATTTT. It translates to CAWSVNQPQHF. V gene TRBV30 combines with J gene TRBJ1-5; D is undetermined. Deletions cut 0 bases from V and 3 bases from J, with 0 bases between. This CDR3 comprises 11 residues. Germline CDR1 is GTSNPN and CDR2 is SVGIG (reference sequence).

This chain joins TRBV14 and TRBJ1-2; D ambiguous. V was cut by 1 base and J by 9 bases, with 18 bases left in between. Germline V lookup: CDR1 SGHDN, CDR2 FVKESK. The CDR3 covers 15 residues. Here the CDR3 DNA reads TGTGCCAGCAGCCAAGTCGGCGGCGAGCGAGTAAGCTACACCTTC. Its protein is CASSQVGGERVSYTF. Full variable domain (outside the CDR3, taken from reference TRBV14 and TRBJ1-2): EAGVTQFPSHSVIEKGQTVTLRCDPISGHDNLYWYRRVMGKEIKFLLHFVKESKQDESGMPNNRFLAERTGGTYSTLKVQPAELEDSGVYFCASSQVGGERVSYTFGSGTRLTVV.

V gene TRBV7-3 combines with J gene TRBJ2-2, with D perhaps matching TRBD1 or TRBD2 (5 bases each). Germline V gene data show CDR1 as SGHTA and CDR2 as FQGTGA. Trimming removed 2 bases from V and 9 bases from J, with 13 bases in between. The CDR3 is 14 amino acids. CDR3 region: CASSLSAGGRELFF. The CDR3, as DNA: TGTGCCAGCAGCTTATCCGCTGGGGGAAGGGAGCTGTTTTTT. Full variable domain (outside the CDR3, taken from reference TRBV7-3 and TRBJ2-2): GAGVSQTPSNKVTEKGKYVELRCDPISGHTALYWYRQSLGQGPEFLIYFQGTGAADDSGLPNDRFFAVRPEGSVSTLKIQRTERGDSAVYLCASSLSAGGRELFFGEGSRLTVL.